The 8 T cell receptor beta chains below were found in one sample sequenced in a study of cytomegalovirus exposure and HLA in healthy donors. The PCR employed 60 Vbeta primers together with 13 Jbeta primers. Repertoires were generated with immunoSEQ multiplex PCR, while TCRdb's copy carries only in-frame clones and drops some. The sample yields 80,000 to 100,000 clones, about 83% seen once. The sequencing sample was made of PBMCs. Source of these receptors: a female donor in good health and CMV-seropositive.

This rearrangement joins TRBV7-6 to TRBJ1-1; D unresolved. The CDR3 is made up of 14 amino acids. The V gene lost 1 base and the J gene lost 6 bases, with 12 bases spanning the gap. CDR1 and CDR2 from the germline V gene are SGHVS and FNYEAQ. The CDR3 spells CASSLGGRAAEAFF. CDR3 coding DNA: TGTGCCAGCAGCTTAGGAGGGAGGGCGGCTGAAGCTTTCTTT.

V gene TRBV13 combines with J gene TRBJ2-5, with TRBD1 identical over 9 bases. Germline lookup yields CDR1 PRHDT and CDR2 FYEKMQ (reference sequence). This CDR3 comprises 15 residues. Losses at the gene ends were 1 base for V and 6 bases for J; bases not matched to a gene: 6. This chain's CDR3 is CASSLVTGGLKTQYF. In nucleotides, the CDR3 is TGTGCCAGCAGCTTAGTGACAGGGGGTTTGAAGACCCAGTACTTC.

The chain carries TRBV27 and TRBJ1-5, with TRBD1 identical over 9 bases. Germline trimming cut 5 bases from V and 6 bases from J; bases unmatched to any gene: 8. This CDR3 is built from 15 residues. Germline assignment: CDR1 MNHEY and CDR2 SMNVEV (reference sequence). CDR3 residues: CASSPRDRVGQPQHF. CDR3 bases: TGTGCCAGCAGTCCCCGGGACAGGGTTGGTCAGCCCCAGCATTTT.

This chain's CDR3 is CASSLDQGLYTEAFF. CDR3 sequence (DNA): TGTGCCAGCAGCTTGGATCAGGGGTTATACACTGAAGCTTTCTTT. This sequence joins TRBV5-6 and TRBJ1-1; D is perhaps TRBD1 (6 bases). The CDR3 length is 15 residues. In germline, CDR1 is SGHDT, CDR2 YYEEEE. V was pared by 0 bases and J by 3 bases, with 12 bases between.

The chain carries TRBV27 and TRBJ1-4; 8 bases match TRBD1. The CDR3 contains 14 residues. In germline, CDR1 is MNHEY, CDR2 SMNVEV (reference sequence). J gave up 8 bases and V 7 bases, and 9 bases lay outside the gene matches. The CDR3: CASTWTGWNEKLFF. CDR3 nucleotides: TGTGCCAGCACCTGGACAGGGTGGAACGAAAAACTGTTTTTT.

In its sample, this clone was seen a few times. The rearrangement uses TRBV7-6 and TRBJ1-1; 7 bases fit TRBD1. J gave up 6 bases and V 5 bases, and 9 bases lay outside the gene matches. This CDR3 spans 14 amino acids. Germline values: CDR1 SGHVS, CDR2 FNYEAQ. The CDR3 DNA reads as TGTGCCAGCAGCCCTTTGACAGGGAAGGCTGAAGCTTTCTTT. This encodes CASSPLTGKAEAFF. The full variable domain, in which reference TRBV7-6 and TRBJ1-1 provide the parts outside the CDR3, is GAGVSQSPRYKVTKRGQDVALRCDPISGHVSLYWYRQALGQGPEFLTYFNYEAQQDKSGLPNDRFSAERPEGSISTLTIQRTEQRDSAMYRCASSPLTGKAEAFFGQGTRLTVV.

The chain couples TRBV6-5 to TRBJ2-5; no clear D. The CDR3 has 13 residues. V was clipped by 2 bases and J by 4 bases, with 8 bases between them. Germline V lookup: CDR1 MNHEY, CDR2 SVGAGI. CDR3 in amino acids: CASSYGQSETQYF. DNA of the CDR3: TGTGCCAGCAGTTACGGGCAGTCAGAGACCCAGTACTTC.

The V and J genes are TRBV2 and TRBJ1-1; D uncertain. The length of the CDR3 is 14 residues. Germline-derived CDR1 and CDR2 are SNHLY and FYNNEI. V lost 3 bases and J lost 0, with 8 bases in between. The CDR3 protein is CASSEELMNTEAFF. The CDR3, as DNA: TGTGCCAGCAGTGAGGAGCTAATGAACACTGAAGCTTTCTTT.